This T cell receptor (beta chain) was profiled in a study of CD8 T cells in Susac syndrome. RNA was extracted with the RNeasy kit, and a quantity of roughly 0.5 to 1 ug was reverse transcribed using random hexamers. TCRdb reprocessed the immunoSEQ multiplex PCR reads with MiXCR, giving one entry per CDR3 protein. The top ten hold 0.1% of the sample, which has around 230,000 distinct CDR3 sequences, about 96% seen once. Germline CDR1 and CDR2: LGHNA and YNFKEQ. This CDR3 contains 16 residues. V lost 4 bases and J 6 bases, leaving 19 bases between the germline ends. The chain couples TRBV4-2 to TRBJ2-1; possibly TRBD1 or TRBD2 for D (5 bases each). The receptor's source is a human donor with Susac syndrome. Material for sequencing was CD4+ T cells from PBMCs. The CDR3 DNA sequence: TGTGCCAGCAGCCTGGGTCCGGGACGGAGTACCAATGAGCAGTTCTTC. Amino acids: CASSLGPGRSTNEQFF.